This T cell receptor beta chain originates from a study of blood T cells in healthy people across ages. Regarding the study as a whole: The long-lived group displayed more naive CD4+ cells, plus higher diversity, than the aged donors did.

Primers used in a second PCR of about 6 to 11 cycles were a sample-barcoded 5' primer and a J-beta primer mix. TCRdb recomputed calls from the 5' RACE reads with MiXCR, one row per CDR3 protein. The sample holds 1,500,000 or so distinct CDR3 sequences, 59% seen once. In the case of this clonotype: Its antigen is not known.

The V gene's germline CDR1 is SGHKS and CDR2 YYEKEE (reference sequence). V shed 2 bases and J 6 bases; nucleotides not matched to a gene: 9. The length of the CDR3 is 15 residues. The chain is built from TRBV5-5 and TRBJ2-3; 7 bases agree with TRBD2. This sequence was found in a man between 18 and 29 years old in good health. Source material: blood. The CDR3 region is CASSLSKPAGDTQYF. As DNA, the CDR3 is TGTGCCAGCAGCTTATCCAAGCCAGCGGGGGATACGCAGTATTTT.